Included here is one T cell receptor beta chain sequence, with context. Antigen: not known. No treatment of any kind had been given to any patient before thyroid surgery. Germline values: CDR1 SGHRS, CDR2 YFSETQ. The CDR3 is made up of 15 amino acids. V was pared by 1 base and J by 4 bases, with 14 bases between. This entry is derived from a study of metastatic and nonmetastatic thyroid tumors. Across the whole study: Comparative analysis of repertoires was undertaken across blood and tumor or nodule tissue obtained from malignant and benign thyroid patients. Study observations and caveats: Within blood and tumor, benign nodules reportedly had significantly lower TCR beta diversity than malignant thyroid tumors did.

As originally analysed: A classifier for distant metastasis in papillary thyroid cancer was constructed using CDR3 differences observed across clinicopathological groups. TCRdb re-called clones from the PCR reads using MiXCR. The authors' filters were not applied to this entry. The sample lists fewer than 100,000 clones; more than 13% were seen once. The V call is TRBV5-1, the J call TRBJ2-5, with unresolved D. Sequenced input: blood. The sequence derives from a female donor with papillary thyroid cancer or a benign thyroid nodule (not recorded which). Some clones in this sample may be carry-over from other donors' samples. As DNA, the CDR3 is TGCGCCAGCAGCTTGTCCAGTTCAGGTGGAGAGACCCAGTACTTC. This codes for CASSLSSSGGETQYF.